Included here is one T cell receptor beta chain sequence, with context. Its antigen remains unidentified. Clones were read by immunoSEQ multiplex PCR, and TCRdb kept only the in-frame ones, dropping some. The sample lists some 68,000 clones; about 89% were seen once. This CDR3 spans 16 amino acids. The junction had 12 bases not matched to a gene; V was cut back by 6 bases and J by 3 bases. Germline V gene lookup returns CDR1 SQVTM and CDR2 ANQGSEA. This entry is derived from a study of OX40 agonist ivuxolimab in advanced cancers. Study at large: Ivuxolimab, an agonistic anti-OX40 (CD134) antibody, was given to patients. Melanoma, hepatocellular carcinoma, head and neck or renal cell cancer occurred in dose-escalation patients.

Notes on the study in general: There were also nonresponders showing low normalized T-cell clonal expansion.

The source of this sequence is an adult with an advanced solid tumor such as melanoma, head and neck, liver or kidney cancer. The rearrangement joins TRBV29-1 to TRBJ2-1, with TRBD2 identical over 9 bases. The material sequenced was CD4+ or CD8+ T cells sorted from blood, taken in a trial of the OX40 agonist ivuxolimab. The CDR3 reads CSVPQLAGAYYNEQFF. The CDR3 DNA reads TGCAGCGTCCCTCAGTTAGCGGGAGCCTACTACAATGAGCAGTTCTTC.